The text below deals with one TCR beta chain. Its antigen is still unknown. The input lacks base qualities; no much larger clone sits a single base away. Collaborating institutions collected whole blood in K2EDTA tubes following their own protocols. For TCRbeta analysis, collaborator samples were shipped as frozen whole blood, as isolated PBMCs, or as DNA extracted from either sample type. This specimen belongs to a study of blood T cell repertoires in COVID-19 (dated by TCRdb to about 2020). For the study in its entirety: The collaborator samples originated in the United States, Italy and Spain and spanned the acute and convalescent phases of COVID-19. The material from the prospective study consisted of cDNA or gDNA derived from T cells, B-cell-depleted T cells, or PBMCs. Deeply sampled blood TCRbeta repertoires from subjects exposed to, actively infected with, or recovered from COVID-19 were included in the dataset. The repertoires were released in a freely available public database intended as a resource for research on the immune response to SARS-CoV-2. The samples were drawn from two sources: the first 160 participants of the ongoing ImmuneRACE study, and 1,000 to 1,500 subjects contributed by 6 global collaborators. The sample metadata nearly always contained a de-identified subject ID, COVID-19 status, age in years and sex. Where available, HLA class I and class II types were taken from metadata supplied by the sample provider and were not determined by assay-based typing. Overall study outcomes, separate from this receptor: Clinical and demographic metadata were provided uncurated, with the amount varying by source and participant.

TCRbeta CDR3 regions were amplified from genomic DNA using the immunoSEQ Assay, a bias-controlled multiplex PCR. Turning to the authors' computational methods: Nucleated cell counts per sample were estimated from amplification of reference gene primers within the assay. To quantify the absolute abundance of each unique TCRbeta CDR3 rearrangement, sequence reads were collapsed and filtered. For each sample, productive Simpson clonality was calculated as the square root of Simpson's diversity index over productive rearrangements. Sourced from immuneACCESS, this table was stored by TCRdb with only in-frame sequences that have V and J called. A share of the clones is absent; for the studies checked, an unresolved V gene accounts for under half, and the remainder has no known explanation. That table supplies the V and J calls and clone size; D and trimming were determined from the DNA. This sample comprises 470,000 or so clones, roughly 91% of them detected only once. The ten largest clones take up 4.3% of the sample.

The CDR3 starts with the cysteine, ends with the phenylalanine, and has 14 residues. Of all the DNA, just the CDR3 is kept, 42 bases in frame from base 1. For this chain, trimming is 3 bases at the V end and 7 bases at the J end, and the number of junction bases without a gene match is 7. Per the germline V gene, SQVTM is the CDR1 and ANQGSEA is the CDR2. This chain is built from TRBV29-1 and TRBJ2-1, and 9 bases in between align with TRBD1. This receptor was taken from a woman in her 30s with acute or convalescent COVID-19. The sample was peripheral blood. This receptor has the CDR3 CSVDPQGAGNEQFF. The nucleotides read TGCAGCGTTGATCCACAGGGGGCAGGAAATGAGCAGTTCTTC.